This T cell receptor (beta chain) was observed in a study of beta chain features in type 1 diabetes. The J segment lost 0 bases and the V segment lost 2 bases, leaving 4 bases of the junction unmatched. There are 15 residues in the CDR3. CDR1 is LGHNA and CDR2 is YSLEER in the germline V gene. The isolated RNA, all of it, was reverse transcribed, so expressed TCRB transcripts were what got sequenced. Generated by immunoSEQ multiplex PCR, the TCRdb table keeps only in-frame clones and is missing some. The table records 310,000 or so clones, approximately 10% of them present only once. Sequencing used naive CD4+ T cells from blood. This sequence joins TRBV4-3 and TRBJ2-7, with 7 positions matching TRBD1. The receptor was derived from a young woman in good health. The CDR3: CASSQNRDSSYEQYF. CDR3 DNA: TGCGCCAGCAGCCAAAACCGGGACAGCTCCTACGAGCAGTACTTC.